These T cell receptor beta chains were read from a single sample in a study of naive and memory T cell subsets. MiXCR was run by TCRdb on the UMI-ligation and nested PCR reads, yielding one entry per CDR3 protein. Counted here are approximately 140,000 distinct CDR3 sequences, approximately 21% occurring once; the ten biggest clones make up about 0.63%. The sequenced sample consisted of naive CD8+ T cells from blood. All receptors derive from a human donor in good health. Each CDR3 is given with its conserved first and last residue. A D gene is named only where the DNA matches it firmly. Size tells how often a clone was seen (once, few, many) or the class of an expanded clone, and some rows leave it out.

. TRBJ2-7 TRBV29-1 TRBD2 CSVGGGLAEPYEQYF TGCAGCGTTGGGGGGGGACTAGCGGAGCCCTACGAGCAGTACTTC
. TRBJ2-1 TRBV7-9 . CASSAPRGFNEQFF TGTGCCAGCAGCGCCCCTCGGGGGTTCAATGAGCAGTTCTTC
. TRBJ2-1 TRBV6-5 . CASSYSLDGGSQFF TGTGCCAGCAGTTACTCCCTGGACGGGGGCTCGCAGTTCTTC
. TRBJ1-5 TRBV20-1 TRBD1 CSARELDRGYNQPQHF TGCAGTGCTAGAGAATTAGACAGGGGATACAATCAGCCCCAGCATTTT
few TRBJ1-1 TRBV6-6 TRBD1 CASSYTHLRDRYNTEAFF TGTGCCAGCAGTTACACTCACCTCCGGGACAGGTATAACACTGAAGCTTTCTTT
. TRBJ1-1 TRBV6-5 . CASTTRHVNTEAFF TGTGCCAGCACCACGAGACATGTGAACACTGAAGCTTTCTTT
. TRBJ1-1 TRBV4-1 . CASSQYLQGKEAFF TGCGCCAGCAGCCAATATCTACAGGGTAAGGAAGCTTTCTTT
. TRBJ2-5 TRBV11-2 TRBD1 CASSLAGTVLETQYF TGTGCCAGCAGCTTAGCCGGGACAGTTTTGGAGACCCAGTACTTC
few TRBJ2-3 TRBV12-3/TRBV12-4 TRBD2 CASSLQAGGADTQYF TGTGCCAGCAGTTTACAAGCGGGAGGGGCAGATACGCAGTATTTT
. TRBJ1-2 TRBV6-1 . CASTGGYYGYTF TGTGCCAGCACGGGGGGGTACTATGGCTACACCTTC
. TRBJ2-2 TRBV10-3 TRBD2 CATLAGANTGELFF TGTGCCACCCTAGCGGGAGCGAACACCGGGGAGCTGTTTTTT
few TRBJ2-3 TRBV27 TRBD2 CASCIAAGDTDTQYF TGTGCCAGCTGCATTGCCGCGGGAGATACAGATACGCAGTATTTT
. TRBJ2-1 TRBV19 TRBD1 CAASIGTGSYNEQFF TGTGCCGCCAGTATTGGGACAGGGTCCTACAATGAGCAGTTCTTC
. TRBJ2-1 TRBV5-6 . CASSLHQPNNEQFF TGTGCCAGCAGCTTGCATCAACCGAACAATGAGCAGTTCTTC
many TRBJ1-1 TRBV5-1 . CASSWIGRDTEAFF TGCGCCAGCAGTTGGATTGGCAGGGACACTGAAGCTTTCTTT
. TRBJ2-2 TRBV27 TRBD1 CASSLTRQGQNTGELFF TGTGCCAGCAGTTTAACCCGACAGGGCCAGAACACCGGGGAGCTGTTTTTT
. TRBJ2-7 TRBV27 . CASSLYHPSLRGEQYF TGTGCCAGCAGTTTATACCACCCTAGTTTACGCGGCGAGCAGTACTTC
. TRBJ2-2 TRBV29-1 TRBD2 CSVEGLAGAGELFF TGCAGCGTTGAAGGCCTAGCGGGAGCCGGGGAGCTGTTTTTT
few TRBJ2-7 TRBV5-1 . CASSLRGIETLYEQYF TGCGCCAGCAGCTTACGCGGGATTGAGACGTTATACGAGCAGTACTTC
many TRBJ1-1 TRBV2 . CASTYLEPAGTEAFF TGTGCCAGCACTTATTTGGAGCCGGCGGGCACTGAAGCTTTCTTT
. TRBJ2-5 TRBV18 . CASSPEQETQYF TGTGCCAGCTCACCCGAACAAGAGACCCAGTACTTC
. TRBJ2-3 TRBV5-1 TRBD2 CASSSRTSVKSTDTQYF TGCGCCAGCAGCTCCCGGACTAGCGTAAAGAGCACAGATACGCAGTATTTT
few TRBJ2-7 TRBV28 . CATGQHTYEQYF TGTGCCACAGGACAGCATACCTACGAGCAGTACTTC
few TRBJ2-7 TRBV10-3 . CAISEQTALDEQYF TGTGCCATCAGTGAGCAGACTGCGTTGGACGAGCAGTACTTC
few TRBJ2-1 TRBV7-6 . CASSYAFPPKHEQFF TGTGCCAGCAGCTACGCCTTCCCCCCTAAGCATGAGCAGTTCTTC
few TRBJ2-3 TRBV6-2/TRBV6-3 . CASSYVGYTDTQYF TGTGCCAGCAGTTACGTGGGATACACAGATACGCAGTATTTT
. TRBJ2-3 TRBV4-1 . CASSQENLAPGTDTQYF TGCGCCAGCAGCCAAGAAAACCTAGCCCCCGGCACAGATACGCAGTATTTT
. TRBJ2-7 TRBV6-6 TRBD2 CASRTKREGLKQYF TGTGCCAGCAGGACCAAGCGGGAGGGGCTCAAGCAGTACTTC
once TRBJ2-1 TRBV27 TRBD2 CASSPLAGSPKEQFF TGTGCCAGCAGTCCACTAGCGGGATCACCAAAAGAGCAGTTCTTC
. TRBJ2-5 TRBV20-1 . CSARAIGETQYF TGCAGTGCTAGAGCCATCGGGGAGACCCAGTACTTC
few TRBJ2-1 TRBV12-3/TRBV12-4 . CATLRGNNEQFF TGTGCCACCCTTCGGGGGAACAATGAGCAGTTCTTC
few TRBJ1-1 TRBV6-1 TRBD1 CASSEGQGVNTEAFF TGTGCCAGCAGTGAAGGACAGGGAGTGAACACTGAAGCTTTCTTT
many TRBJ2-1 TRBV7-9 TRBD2 CASSLGSLAGGRYNEQFF TGTGCCAGCAGCTTAGGGAGCTTAGCGGGAGGGAGGTACAATGAGCAGTTCTTC
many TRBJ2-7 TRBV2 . CASSYFPTSYEQYF TGTGCCAGCAGTTACTTCCCGACGAGCTACGAGCAGTACTTC
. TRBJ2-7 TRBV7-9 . CASSWPQGEQYF TGTGCCAGCAGCTGGCCACAGGGCGAGCAGTACTTC
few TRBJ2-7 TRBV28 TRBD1 CASSRTGDTYEQYF TGTGCCAGCAGCCGGACAGGGGACACCTACGAGCAGTACTTC
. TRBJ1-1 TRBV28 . CASSPAGQMNTEAFF TGTGCCAGCAGCCCAGCAGGACAGATGAACACTGAAGCTTTCTTT
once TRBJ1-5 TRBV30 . CAWSVGQGYQPQHF TGTGCCTGGAGTGTAGGGCAGGGATATCAGCCCCAGCATTTT
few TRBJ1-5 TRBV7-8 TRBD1 CASSTRDRVFQPQHF TGTGCCAGCAGCACCCGGGACAGGGTTTTTCAGCCCCAGCATTTT
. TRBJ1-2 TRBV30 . CASTGDRYGYTF TGTGCCTCCACGGGGGATCGCTATGGCTACACCTTC
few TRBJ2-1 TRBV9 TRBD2 CASSNRLAGGPVNSYNEQFF TGTGCCAGCAGCAATCGACTAGCGGGAGGGCCGGTGAACTCCTACAATGAGCAGTTCTTC
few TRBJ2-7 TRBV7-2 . CASSPGEAETYEQYF TGTGCCAGCAGCCCCGGGGAAGCGGAAACCTACGAGCAGTACTTC
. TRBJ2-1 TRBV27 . CASSLSGSSYNEQFF TGTGCCAGCAGTTTAAGCGGAAGCTCCTACAATGAGCAGTTCTTC
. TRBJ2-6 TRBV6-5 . CASMAGSPFGSGANVLTF TGTGCCAGCATGGCAGGGTCACCATTTGGCTCTGGGGCCAACGTCCTGACTTTC
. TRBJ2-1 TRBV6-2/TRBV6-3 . CASSYSTLAVRSYNEQFF TGTGCCAGCAGTTACTCGACTCTAGCAGTTCGCTCCTACAATGAGCAGTTCTTC
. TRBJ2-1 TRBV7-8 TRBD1 CASSFTGTGLNEQFF TGTGCCAGCAGCTTTACCGGGACAGGGCTCAATGAGCAGTTCTTC
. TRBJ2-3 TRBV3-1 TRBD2 CASSQESLVVAGPSDTQYF TGTGCCAGCAGCCAAGAATCCCTGGTGGTAGCGGGACCCTCAGATACGCAGTATTTT
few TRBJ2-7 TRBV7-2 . CASSLGSSEQYF TGTGCCAGCAGCTTAGGGTCCTCGGAGCAGTACTTC
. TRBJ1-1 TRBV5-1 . CASRSLGWTEAFF TGCGCCAGCAGAAGTCTAGGTTGGACTGAAGCTTTCTTT
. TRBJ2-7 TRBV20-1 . CSARDRGWWDEQYF TGCAGTGCTAGAGATCGAGGGTGGTGGGACGAGCAGTACTTC
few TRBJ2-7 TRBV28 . CASSFGYSEQYF TGTGCCAGCAGTTTTGGATACTCCGAGCAGTACTTC
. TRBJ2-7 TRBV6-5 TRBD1 CASSYPGQGFYEQYF TGTGCCAGCAGTTACCCTGGACAGGGGTTCTACGAGCAGTACTTC
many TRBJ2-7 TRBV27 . CASSLFRNSYEQYF TGTGCCAGCAGTTTATTCCGGAACTCCTACGAGCAGTACTTC